These 27 T cell receptor beta chains were all obtained from the same sample, sequenced in a study of cytomegalovirus exposure and HLA in healthy donors. The PCR had 60 Vbeta and 13 Jbeta primers. Sequencing used immunoSEQ multiplex PCR; TCRdb keeps in-frame clones, though not all of them. The top ten hold approximately 0.6% of the sample, which has roughly 93,000 clones, roughly 79% seen once. The sample was PBMCs. The receptors come from a man aged 25-45 years in good health and CMV-seronegative.

The CDR3 region is CASSEGKSSGGLLETQYF. The CDR3 DNA sequence: TGTGCCAGCAGTGAAGGGAAGTCTAGCGGCGGGCTCTTGGAGACCCAGTACTTC. This chain links TRBV2 with TRBJ2-5; 7 bases match TRBD2. J lost 5 bases, V lost 1 base, and 16 bases had no gene match. The CDR3 length is 18 residues. Germline CDR1 is SNHLY and CDR2 is FYNNEI.

The chain carries TRBV5-1 and TRBJ1-5; tentative D call: TRBD1 (6 bases). The germline gives CDR1 SGHRS, CDR2 YFSETQ. V was trimmed by 4 bases and J by 5 bases, leaving 10 bases between them. The CDR3 runs 13 residues. The CDR3, as DNA: TGCGCCAGCAGCCCGGACAGAGATCAGCCCCAGCATTTT. Translated: CASSPDRDQPQHF.

The genes are TRBV14 and TRBJ2-6; D might be TRBD2 (6 bases). This CDR3 is built from 18 residues. The germline V gene has CDR1 SGHDN and CDR2 FVKESK. Trimming cost V 4 bases and J 0 bases, with 16 bases left between them. The CDR3 DNA follows: TGTGCCAGCAGCCCGGGGGAGCATTACTTCTCTGGGGCCAACGTCCTGACTTTC. It encodes CASSPGEHYFSGANVLTF.

The chain employs TRBV29-1 and TRBJ1-5; 7 positions match TRBD1. J lost 0 bases, V lost 5 bases, and 1 base had no gene match. Germline lookup yields CDR1 SQVTM and CDR2 ANQGSEA. CDR3 length equals 13 residues. CDR3 protein: CSVRTGSNQPQHF. The DNA of the CDR3 is TGCAGCGTTCGGACAGGTAGCAATCAGCCCCAGCATTTT.

The V gene is TRBV25-1, the J gene TRBJ1-5, with D tentatively TRBD1 (5 bases). This CDR3 region has 14 residues. Germline lookup yields CDR1 MGHDK and CDR2 SYGVNS. Trimming removed 3 bases from V and 3 bases from J, with 9 bases in between. The CDR3 region has the DNA TGTGCCAGCAGTGATGACAGAACCAATCAGCCCCAGCATTTT. It is translated as CASSDDRTNQPQHF.

The chain joins TRBV9 to TRBJ1-2, with TRBD1 identical over 10 bases. The V segment lost 3 bases and the J segment 4 bases; nucleotides outside the gene matches: 6. The CDR3 has 15 amino acids. The germline V gene has CDR1 SGDLS and CDR2 YYNGEE. The chain's CDR3 is CASSASRDRGYGYTF. CDR3 nucleotide sequence: TGTGCCAGCAGCGCCAGCCGGGACAGGGGCTATGGCTACACCTTC.

This clone was found a few times. The chain uses TRBV7-9 and TRBJ1-1; D is perhaps TRBD1 (5 bases). The CDR3 spans 13 residues. The germline V and J ends were trimmed by 4 bases and 1 base, with 7 bases remaining between them. Germline values: CDR1 SEHNR, CDR2 FQNEAQ (reference sequence). CDR3 sequence reads: CASSSGGNTEAFF. CDR3 nucleotides: TGTGCCAGCAGCTCCGGGGGGAACACTGAAGCTTTCTTT.

The chain combines TRBV7-2 with TRBJ1-1; tentative D call: TRBD1 (5 bases). V was clipped by 0 bases and J by 6 bases, with 17 bases between them. CDR1 is SGHTA and CDR2 is FQGNSA in the germline V gene. This CDR3 has 16 amino acids. The CDR3 region has the DNA TGTGCCAGCAGCTTAGCGCAGCAGGGTGTTAAGGCTGAAGCTTTCTTT. Protein sequence: CASSLAQQGVKAEAFF. Looking up the rest from reference TRBV7-2 and TRBJ1-1 gives the full variable domain: GAGVSQSPSNKVTEKGKDVELRCDPISGHTALYWYRQSLGQGLEFLIYFQGNSAPDKSGLPSDRFSAERTGGSVSTLTIQRTQQEDSAVYLCASSLAQQGVKAEAFFGQGTRLTVV.

The chain links TRBV7-7 to TRBJ2-1, with D perhaps matching TRBD2 (5 bases). Germline V lookup: CDR1 SSHAT, CDR2 FNYEAQ (reference sequence). CDR3 size: 14 residues. V was pared by 5 bases and J by 7 bases, with 15 bases between. The CDR3 coding sequence is TGTGCCAGCAGCCTGAGTAGATCGGGAAATGAGCAGTTCTTC. Its protein is CASSLSRSGNEQFF.

V is TRBV18 and J is TRBJ1-2; D unclear. CDR1 KGHSH and CDR2 LQKENI come from the germline V gene. Trimming took off 1 base at V and 5 bases at J, with 14 bases between the two ends. The CDR3 is made up of 15 amino acids. As DNA, the CDR3 is TGTGCCAGCTCACCACAGTCAGACAACTGGTATGGCTACACCTTC. It translates to CASSPQSDNWYGYTF. Full variable domain (rest looked up from reference TRBV18 and TRBJ1-2): NAGVMQNPRHLVRRRGQEARLRCSPMKGHSHVYWYRQLPEEGLKFMVYLQKENIIDESGMPKERFSAEFPKEGPSILRIQQVVRGDSAAYFCASSPQSDNWYGYTFGSGTRLTVV.

The V and J genes are TRBV7-2 and TRBJ2-3; 10 bases line up with TRBD2. V lost 3 bases and J lost 2; bases outside the gene matches: 5. CDR1 and CDR2 from the germline V gene are SGHTA and FQGNSA. This CDR3 is built from 16 residues. CDR3: CASSFSSGGFTDTQYF. DNA of the CDR3: TGTGCCAGCAGCTTCTCTAGCGGGGGATTCACAGATACGCAGTATTTT.

The chain joins TRBV6-1 to TRBJ2-2, with unresolved D. This CDR3 spans 12 amino acids. Trimming stripped 3 bases from V and 8 bases from J, with 7 bases between. The germline V gene encodes CDR1 MNHNS and CDR2 SASEGT. The CDR3 sequence: CASSELRGELFF. In nucleotides, the CDR3 is TGTGCCAGCAGTGAGCTTCGGGGGGAGCTGTTTTTT.

This chain uses TRBV4-3 with TRBJ1-3; TRBD1 matches at 8 bases. Germline V gene data show CDR1 as LGHNA and CDR2 as YSLEER. The trim removed 1 base at V and 3 bases at J, leaving 5 bases unmatched. CDR3 size: 16 residues. The CDR3 protein is CASSQAAGTGGNTIYF. CDR3 in DNA: TGCGCCAGCAGCCAAGCTGCCGGGACAGGTGGAAACACCATATATTTT.

The chain uses TRBV7-2 and TRBJ2-1; the match to TRBD2 covers 9 bases. The CDR3 has 15 amino acids. The germline CDR1 and CDR2 sequences are SGHTA and FQGNSA. Trimming removed 3 bases from V and 4 bases from J; junction bases left unmatched: 4. The CDR3 DNA sequence: TGTGCCAGCAGCTTCTCTAGCGGGGAATACAATGAGCAGTTCTTC. Its protein is CASSFSSGEYNEQFF.

The rearrangement joins TRBV10-3 to TRBJ1-2, with TRBD1 matching over 10 bases. V shed 7 bases, J shed 3 bases, and the junction held 14 bases outside the gene matches. The CDR3 extends over 17 amino acids. Germline CDR1 is ENHRY and CDR2 is SYGVKD. CDR3 nucleotides: TGTGCCATCAATACGGACAGGGGGATACTGGGCGACTATGGCTACACCTTC. Its translation: CAINTDRGILGDYGYTF.

The chain carries TRBV25-1 and TRBJ2-3; D possibly corresponds to TRBD2 (6 bases). This CDR3 is 15 amino acids long. V lost 11 bases, J lost 1 base, and 19 bases lay in between. The germline CDR1 and CDR2 sequences are MGHDK and SYGVNS. DNA of the CDR3: TGTGCCGCTACGCCTCTGGGGGGTGGCACAGATACGCAGTATTTT. Protein sequence: CAATPLGGGTDTQYF.

The CDR3 loop reads CASSEGQGNQPQHF. The CDR3 DNA is TGTGCCAGCAGCGAGGGACAGGGGAATCAGCCCCAGCATTTT. The chain recombines TRBV11-2 with TRBJ1-5, with 10 bases matching TRBD1. The germline V gene encodes CDR1 SGHAT and CDR2 FQNNGV. The V segment lost 5 bases and the J segment 4 bases; nucleotides outside the gene matches: 2. The CDR3 extends over 14 amino acids.

The rearrangement links TRBV7-9 to TRBJ1-1; D remains ambiguous. The V end lost 4 bases, the J end lost 10 bases, and 25 bases lay between the germline ends. The germline CDR1 and CDR2 sequences are SEHNR and FQNEAQ (reference sequence). The CDR3 is 16 residues long. Here the CDR3 reads CASSSPGSSHTPRAFF. The CDR3 DNA follows: TGTGCCAGCAGCTCCCCCGGGTCGTCTCACACGCCCCGAGCTTTCTTT.

This chain connects TRBV18 to TRBJ2-5; 7 bases align to TRBD1. V shed 4 bases and J 0 bases; nucleotides not matched to a gene: 8. Germline CDR1 is KGHSH and CDR2 is LQKENI. The CDR3 runs 16 residues. CDR3 in amino acids: CASSLGTATYQETQYF. DNA of the CDR3: TGTGCCAGCTCACTCGGGACAGCAACCTACCAAGAGACCCAGTACTTC.

This clone appeared once. The genes are TRBV20-1 and TRBJ2-7; D is perhaps TRBD2 (5 bases). CDR1 and CDR2 from the germline V gene are DFQATT and SNEGSKA (reference sequence). The CDR3 is 11 residues long. Trimming left V 4 bases short and J 6 bases short, with 10 bases between. The DNA of the CDR3 is TGCAGTGCTAACGACTACCCCGAGCAGTACTTC. Protein product: CSANDYPEQYF.

CDR3 nucleotide sequence: TGTGCCAGCAGCCCCCGAGGTAGCGGGAGCATTGAGCAGTTCTTC. This sequence encodes CASSPRGSGSIEQFF. The V and J genes are TRBV7-9 and TRBJ2-1; 9 bases agree with TRBD2. Trimming at V came to 5 bases and at J to 9 bases, leaving 11 bases not matched to a gene. Germline values: CDR1 SEHNR, CDR2 FQNEAQ (reference sequence). The CDR3 extends over 15 amino acids.

The CDR3 region has the DNA TGCGCCAGCAGCCAAGATGCGGGGGCGTGGACTGAAGCTTTCTTT. It codes for CASSQDAGAWTEAFF. The genes are TRBV4-3 and TRBJ1-1; D is possibly TRBD1 (6 bases). CDR3 size: 15 residues. Germline assignment: CDR1 LGHNA and CDR2 YSLEER. Trimming took off 0 bases at V and 5 bases at J, with 13 bases between the two ends.

V and J are TRBV10-1 and TRBJ2-5; no clear D gene. V lost 3 bases and J lost 10, with 18 bases in between. Germline V CDR1 and CDR2: WNHNN, SYGVQD (reference sequence). This CDR3 is built from 14 residues. For the CDR3, the DNA is TGCGCCAGCAGTGACCAAGGCCCCGACGAGGACCAGTACTTC. Translating it yields CASSDQGPDEDQYF.

This sequence joins TRBV5-1 and TRBJ2-1; 10 nucleotides match TRBD2. The ends lost 2 bases at V and 6 bases at J; junction bases unmatched: 11. The CDR3 runs 17 residues. The V gene's germline CDR1 is SGHRS and CDR2 YFSETQ. As DNA, the CDR3 is TGCGCCAGCAGCTTATCCATACTAGCGGGGAGACCCAATGAGCAGTTCTTC. Its protein is CASSLSILAGRPNEQFF.

The chain joins TRBV5-6 to TRBJ2-1, with D unresolved. The CDR3 is made up of 14 amino acids. V was cut by 0 bases and J by 4 bases, with 8 bases left in between. Germline V gives CDR1 SGHDT, CDR2 YYEEEE. CDR3 region: CASSLERLYNEQFF. The CDR3 DNA follows: TGTGCCAGCAGCTTGGAGAGGCTATACAATGAGCAGTTCTTC. Together with reference TRBV5-6 and TRBJ2-1, the CDR3 gives the full variable domain: DAGVTQSPTHLIKTRGQQVTLRCSPKSGHDTVSWYQQALGQGPQFIFQYYEEEERQRGNFPDRFSGHQFPNYSSELNVNALLLGDSALYLCASSLERLYNEQFFGPGTRLTVL.

The chain couples TRBV9 to TRBJ2-3, with 9 bases that match TRBD1. The trim removed 5 bases at V and 3 bases at J, leaving 10 bases unmatched. Germline CDR1 is SGDLS and CDR2 is YYNGEE. This CDR3 contains 16 residues. The DNA for the CDR3 is TGTGCCAGCAGTCCAGGACCGACAGGGGGTACAGATACGCAGTATTTT. It codes for CASSPGPTGGTDTQYF.

This chain connects TRBV6-1 to TRBJ1-3, with D uncertain. Germline assignment: CDR1 MNHNS and CDR2 SASEGT. V was clipped by 3 bases and J by 4 bases, with 10 bases between them. This CDR3 has 14 residues. CDR3 bases: TGTGCCAGCAGTGACTGGGCCCACGGAAACACCATATATTTT. Translation gives CASSDWAHGNTIYF.